This entry describes one TCR beta chain. This record belongs to a study of blood T cell repertoires in COVID-19. Study at large: T cells, B-cell-depleted T cells, or PBMCs provided the cDNA or gDNA that served as material.

As originally analysed: Estimates of nucleated cell counts were drawn from the amplification of reference gene primers. The method was immunoSEQ multiplex PCR; TCRdb's version includes in-frame clones alone and lacks a portion of them. Clonal size and the V and J genes are those of that table, whereas D and trimming came from the DNA. This table holds about 350,000 clones, around 87% found once. The V gene's germline CDR1 is SNHLY and CDR2 FYNNEI. The CDR3 runs 14 residues. J was trimmed by 2 bases and V by 7 bases; bases with no gene match: 7. The V gene is TRBV2, the J gene TRBJ2-7; 8 nucleotides line up with TRBD1. Sequencing used peripheral blood. The TCR originated in a woman in her 50s with COVID-19, enrolled during active disease. The CDR3 spells CASKWDRNTYEQYF. In nucleotides, the CDR3 is TGTGCCAGCAAATGGGACAGGAATACCTACGAGCAGTACTTC.